This T cell receptor (beta chain) comes out of a study of T cell responses to AZD1222 COVID-19 vaccine. Findings and limits, study-wide: The breadth and depth of Spike-specific TCRs increased once two AZD1222 doses had been given.

CDR1 MNHEY and CDR2 SMNVEV come from the germline V gene (reference sequence). V gave up 2 bases and J gave up 1 base, with 10 bases separating them. The CDR3 length is 15 residues. With respect to this clone: Its antigen is currently unknown.

Profiling relied on immunoSEQ multiplex PCR, and the TCRdb table lists in-frame clones only, not all of them. The repertoire consists of 120,000 or so clones, with around 83% occurring once and the leading ten covering around a quarter. This chain connects TRBV27 to TRBJ2-3; D is perhaps TRBD2 (5 bases). The sequencing here drew on peripheral blood, taken 28 days after the second AZD1222 dose. The TCR sequence derives from an adult who received the AZD1222 COVID-19 vaccine. CDR3 loop: CASSLILGGTDTQYF. The CDR3 region has the DNA TGTGCCAGCAGTTTAATCCTCGGGGGCACAGATACGCAGTATTTT.